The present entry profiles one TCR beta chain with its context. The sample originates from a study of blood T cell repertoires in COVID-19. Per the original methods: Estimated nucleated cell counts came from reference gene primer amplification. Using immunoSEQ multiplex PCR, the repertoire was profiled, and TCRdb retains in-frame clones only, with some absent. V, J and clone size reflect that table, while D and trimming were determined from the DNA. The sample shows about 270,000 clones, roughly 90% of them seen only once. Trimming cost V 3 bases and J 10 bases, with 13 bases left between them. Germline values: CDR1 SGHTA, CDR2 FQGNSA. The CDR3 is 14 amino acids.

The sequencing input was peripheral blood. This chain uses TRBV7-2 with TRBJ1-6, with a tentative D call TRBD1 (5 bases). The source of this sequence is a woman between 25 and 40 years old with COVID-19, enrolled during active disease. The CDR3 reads CASSFGGFSSPLHF. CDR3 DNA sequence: TGTGCCAGCAGCTTCGGGGGATTCAGCTCACCCCTCCACTTT.